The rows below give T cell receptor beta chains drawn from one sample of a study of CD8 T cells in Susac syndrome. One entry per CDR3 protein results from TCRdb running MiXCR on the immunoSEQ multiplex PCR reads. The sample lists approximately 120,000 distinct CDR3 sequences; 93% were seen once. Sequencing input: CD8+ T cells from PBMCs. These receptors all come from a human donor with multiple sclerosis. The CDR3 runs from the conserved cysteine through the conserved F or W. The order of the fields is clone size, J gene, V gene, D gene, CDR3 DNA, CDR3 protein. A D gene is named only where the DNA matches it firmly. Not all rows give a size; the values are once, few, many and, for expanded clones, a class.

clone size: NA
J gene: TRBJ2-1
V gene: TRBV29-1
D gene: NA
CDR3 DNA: TGCAGCTTACAGTCGGGGGTCGAAGAGCAGTTCTTC
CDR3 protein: CSLQSGVEEQFF

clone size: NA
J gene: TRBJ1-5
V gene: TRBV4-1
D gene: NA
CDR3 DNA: TGCGCCAGCAGCATGCAGAGGACGGACACTTATAGCAATCAGCCCCAGCATTTT
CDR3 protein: CASSMQRTDTYSNQPQHF

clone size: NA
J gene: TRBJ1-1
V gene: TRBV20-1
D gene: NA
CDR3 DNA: TGCAGTGCTAGAGGCGCCCTGAACACTGAAGCTTTCTTT
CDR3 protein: CSARGALNTEAFF

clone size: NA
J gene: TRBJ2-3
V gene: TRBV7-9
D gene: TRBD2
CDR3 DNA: TGTGCCAGCAGCTCTAGCGGGGGGGCAGATACGCAGTATTTT
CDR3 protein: CASSSSGGADTQYF

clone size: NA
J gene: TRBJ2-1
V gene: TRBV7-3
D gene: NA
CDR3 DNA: TGTGCCAGCAGCCCCAGGTTGGGTGAGCAGTTCTTC
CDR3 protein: CASSPRLGEQFF

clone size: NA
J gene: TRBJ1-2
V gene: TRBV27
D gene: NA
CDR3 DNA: TGTGCCAGTTCGTGGGGGAGGGGATATGGCTACACCTTC
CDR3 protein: CASSWGRGYGYTF

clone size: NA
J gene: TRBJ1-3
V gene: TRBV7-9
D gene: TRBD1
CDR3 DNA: TGTGCCAGCAGCGGACCAGATGCAGGGGGAACTGGAAACACCATATATTTT
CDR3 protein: CASSGPDAGGTGNTIYF

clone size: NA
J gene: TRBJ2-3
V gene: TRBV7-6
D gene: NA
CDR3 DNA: TGTGCCAGCAGCCTTTTTGGAGGACGTAGCACAGATACGCAGTATTTT
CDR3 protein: CASSLFGGRSTDTQYF

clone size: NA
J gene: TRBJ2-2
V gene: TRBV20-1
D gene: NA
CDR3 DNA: TGCAGTGCTAGCTGGACCGGGGAGCTGTTTTTT
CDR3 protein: CSASWTGELFF

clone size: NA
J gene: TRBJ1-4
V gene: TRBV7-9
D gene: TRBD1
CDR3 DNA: TGTGCCAGCAGCTTAGCTCGGACAGGGTCAAATGAAAAACTGTTTTTT
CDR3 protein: CASSLARTGSNEKLFF

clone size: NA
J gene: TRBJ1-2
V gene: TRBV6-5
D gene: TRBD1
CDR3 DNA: TGTGCCAGCAGGAGGGGGCTGAACTATGGCTACACCTTC
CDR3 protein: CASRRGLNYGYTF

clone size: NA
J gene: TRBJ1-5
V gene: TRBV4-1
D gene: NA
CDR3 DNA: TGCGCCAGCAGCCATGGACCCTTTAATCAGCCCCAGCATTTT
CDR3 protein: CASSHGPFNQPQHF

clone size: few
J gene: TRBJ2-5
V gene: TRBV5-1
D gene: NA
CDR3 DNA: TGCGCCAGCAGCTTGGAGGGGAGGCAGAGCAGAGAGACCCAGTACTTC
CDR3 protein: CASSLEGRQSRETQYF

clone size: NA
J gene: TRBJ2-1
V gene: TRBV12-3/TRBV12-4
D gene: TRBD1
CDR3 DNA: TGTGCCAGCACCATCGGGACAGGCGCCCGGCCTTATGAGCAGTTCTTC
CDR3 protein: CASTIGTGARPYEQFF

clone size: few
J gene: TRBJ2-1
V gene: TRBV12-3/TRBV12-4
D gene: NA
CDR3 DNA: TGTGCCAGCGGGTACAATGAGCAGTTCTTC
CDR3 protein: CASGYNEQFF

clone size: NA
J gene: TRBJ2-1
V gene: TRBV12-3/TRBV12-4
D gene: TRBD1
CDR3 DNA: TGTGCCAGCAGTGTCCGGGACAGTGTCTACAATGAGCAGTTCTTC
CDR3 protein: CASSVRDSVYNEQFF

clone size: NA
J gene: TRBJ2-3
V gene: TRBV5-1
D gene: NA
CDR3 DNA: TGCGCCAGCAGCCATTTCTACAAGGTCCGGGGCACAGATACGCAGTATTTT
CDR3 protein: CASSHFYKVRGTDTQYF

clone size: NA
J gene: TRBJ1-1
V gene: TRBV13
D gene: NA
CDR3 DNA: TGTGCCAGCAGCTCAACATGGAACACTGAAGCTTTCTTT
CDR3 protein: CASSSTWNTEAFF

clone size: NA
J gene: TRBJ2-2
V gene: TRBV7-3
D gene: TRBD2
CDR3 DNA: TGTGCCAGCAGCTTACTAGCGGACTACACCGGGGAGCTGTTTTTT
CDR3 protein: CASSLLADYTGELFF

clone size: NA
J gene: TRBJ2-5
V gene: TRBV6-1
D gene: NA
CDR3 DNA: TGTGCCAGCAGGTCGACAGGCCTTGCTTCCCAAGAGACCCAGTACTTC
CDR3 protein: CASRSTGLASQETQYF

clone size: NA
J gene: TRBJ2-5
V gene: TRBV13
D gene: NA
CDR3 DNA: TGTGCCAGCAGCTTTGGCCGAAAAGAGACCCAGTACTTC
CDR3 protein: CASSFGRKETQYF

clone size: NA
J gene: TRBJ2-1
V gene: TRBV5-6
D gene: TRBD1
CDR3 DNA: TGTGCCAGCATAGGGGACAGGGAGGTCGATGAGCAGTTCTTC
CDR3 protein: CASIGDREVDEQFF

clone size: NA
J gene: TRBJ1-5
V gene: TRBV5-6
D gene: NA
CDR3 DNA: TGTGCCAGCAGCTTGTGGGGGCTGGGCAATCAGCCCCAGCATTTT
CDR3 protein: CASSLWGLGNQPQHF

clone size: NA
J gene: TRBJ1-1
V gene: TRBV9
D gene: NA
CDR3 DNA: TGTGCCAGCAGCGTAGAGCTGAACACTGAAGCTTTCTTT
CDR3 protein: CASSVELNTEAFF

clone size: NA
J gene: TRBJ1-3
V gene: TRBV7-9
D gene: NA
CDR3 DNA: TGTGCCAGCAGCTTAGCCCCGTGGTGGGGGAGCTCTGGAAACACCATATATTTT
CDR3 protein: CASSLAPWWGSSGNTIYF

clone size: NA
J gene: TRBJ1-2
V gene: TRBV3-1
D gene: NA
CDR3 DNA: TGTGCCAGCAGCCCTGGGGGGCGGTTTGGCTACACCTTC
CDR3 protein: CASSPGGRFGYTF

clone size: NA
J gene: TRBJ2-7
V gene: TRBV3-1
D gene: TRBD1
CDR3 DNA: TGTGCCAGCGAAGGGGACAGGGGCTACGAGCAGTACTTC
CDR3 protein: CASEGDRGYEQYF

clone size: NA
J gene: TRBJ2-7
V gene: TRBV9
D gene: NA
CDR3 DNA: TGTGCCAGCAGCCCCGGAGGGAACGAGCAGTACTTC
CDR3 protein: CASSPGGNEQYF

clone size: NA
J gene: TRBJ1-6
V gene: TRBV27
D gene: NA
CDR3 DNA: TGTGCCAGCAGCTTACACCAAACTAATTCACCCCTCCACTTT
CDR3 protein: CASSLHQTNSPLHF

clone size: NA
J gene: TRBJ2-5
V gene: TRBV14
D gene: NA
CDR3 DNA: TGTGCCAGCAGCCAAGACGAGGGAGTACCGGTAGAGACCCAGTACTTC
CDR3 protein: CASSQDEGVPVETQYF

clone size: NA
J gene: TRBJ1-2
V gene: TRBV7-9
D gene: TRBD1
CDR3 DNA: TGTGCCAGCAGCTTAAGGGACAGGGAAAACAACTATGGCTACACCTTC
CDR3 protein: CASSLRDRENNYGYTF

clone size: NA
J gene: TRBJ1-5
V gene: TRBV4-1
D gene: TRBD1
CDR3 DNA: TGCGCCAGCAGCCAGAGACAGGGGGGGTTTCAGCCCCAGCATTTT
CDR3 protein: CASSQRQGGFQPQHF

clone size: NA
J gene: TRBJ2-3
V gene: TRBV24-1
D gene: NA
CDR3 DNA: TGTGCCACCAGTGATTTGGCCACGACAGATACGCAGTATTTT
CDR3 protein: CATSDLATTDTQYF

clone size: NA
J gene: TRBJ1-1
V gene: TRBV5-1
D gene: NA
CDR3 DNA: TGCGCCAGCAGACAACAGCTAGGCCTGAACACTGAAGCTTTCTTT
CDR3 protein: CASRQQLGLNTEAFF

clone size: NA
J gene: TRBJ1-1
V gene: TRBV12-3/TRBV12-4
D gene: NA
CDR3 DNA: TGTGCCAGCAGTTTTAGAGGAGGCACTGAAGCTTTCTTT
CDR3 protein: CASSFRGGTEAFF

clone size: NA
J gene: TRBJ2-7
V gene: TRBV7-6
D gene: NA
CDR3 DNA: TGTGCCAGCAGCCCACAGGAGGGAGGCGAGCAGTACTTC
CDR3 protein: CASSPQEGGEQYF

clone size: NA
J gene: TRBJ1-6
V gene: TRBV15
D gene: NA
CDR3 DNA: TGTGCCACCAGCAGAAAAAGGGGTAATTCACCCCTCCACTTT
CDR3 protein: CATSRKRGNSPLHF

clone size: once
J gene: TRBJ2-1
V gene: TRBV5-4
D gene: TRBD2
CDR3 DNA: TGTGCCAGCAGCTTAGGGACTAGCGGGAATTGGATCGATGAGCAGTTCTTC
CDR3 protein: CASSLGTSGNWIDEQFF

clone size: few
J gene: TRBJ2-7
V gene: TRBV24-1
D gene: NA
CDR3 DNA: TGTGCCACCAGACCCGGGACTGATTACTACGAGCAGTACTTC
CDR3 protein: CATRPGTDYYEQYF

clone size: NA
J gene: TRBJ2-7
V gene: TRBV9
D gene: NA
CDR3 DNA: TGTGCCAGCAGCGTTGGGGGGGGGCCGATGGACGAGCAGTACTTC
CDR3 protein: CASSVGGGPMDEQYF

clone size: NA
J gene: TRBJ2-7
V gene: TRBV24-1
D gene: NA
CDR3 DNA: TGTGCCACCAGTGATCCAGGGTACCCCTACGAGCAGTACTTC
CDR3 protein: CATSDPGYPYEQYF

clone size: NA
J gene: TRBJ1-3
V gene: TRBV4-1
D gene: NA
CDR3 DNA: TGCGCCAGCAGCCAGTTTGAGAGCTCTGAAAACACCATATATTTT
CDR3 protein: CASSQFESSENTIYF